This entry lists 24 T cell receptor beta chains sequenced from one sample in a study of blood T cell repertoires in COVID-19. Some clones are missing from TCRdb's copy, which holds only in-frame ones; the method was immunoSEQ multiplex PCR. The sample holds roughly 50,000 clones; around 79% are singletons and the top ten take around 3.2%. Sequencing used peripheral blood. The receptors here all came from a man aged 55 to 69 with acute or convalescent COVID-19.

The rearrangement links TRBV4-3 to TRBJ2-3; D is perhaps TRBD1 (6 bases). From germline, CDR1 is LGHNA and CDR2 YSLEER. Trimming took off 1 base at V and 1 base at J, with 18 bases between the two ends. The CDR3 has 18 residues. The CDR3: CASSQGVGRGFGTDTQYF. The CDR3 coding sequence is TGCGCCAGCAGCCAAGGGGTGGGCAGGGGATTCGGCACAGATACGCAGTATTTT.

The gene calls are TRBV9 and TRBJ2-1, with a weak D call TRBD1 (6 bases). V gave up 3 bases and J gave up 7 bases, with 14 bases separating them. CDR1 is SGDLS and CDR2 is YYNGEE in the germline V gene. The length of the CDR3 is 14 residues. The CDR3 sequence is CASSAGQPENEQFF. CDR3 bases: TGTGCCAGCAGCGCCGGACAGCCGGAGAATGAGCAGTTCTTC.

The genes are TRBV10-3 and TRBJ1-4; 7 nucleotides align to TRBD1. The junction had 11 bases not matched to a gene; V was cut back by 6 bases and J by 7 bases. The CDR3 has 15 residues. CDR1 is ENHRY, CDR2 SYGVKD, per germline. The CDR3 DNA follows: TGTGCCATCAGCAAAGAAAGGGGGCCTGGTGAAAAACTGTTTTTT. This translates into CAISKERGPGEKLFF.

The CDR3 sequence is CATTEGGYSNQPQHF. DNA of the CDR3: TGTGCCACCACCGAGGGAGGGTATAGCAATCAGCCCCAGCATTTT. The gene calls are TRBV6-5 and TRBJ1-5; no reliable D call. CDR1 is MNHEY, CDR2 SVGAGI, per germline. V was shortened by 10 bases and J by 0 bases, with 16 bases between the two germline ends. This CDR3 comprises 15 residues.

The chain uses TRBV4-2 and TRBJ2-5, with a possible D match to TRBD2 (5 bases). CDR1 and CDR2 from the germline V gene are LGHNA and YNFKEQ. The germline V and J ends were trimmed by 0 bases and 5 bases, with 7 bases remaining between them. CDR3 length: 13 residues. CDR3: CASSQDPGETQYF. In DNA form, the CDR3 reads TGTGCCAGCAGCCAAGATCCGGGGGAGACCCAGTACTTC.

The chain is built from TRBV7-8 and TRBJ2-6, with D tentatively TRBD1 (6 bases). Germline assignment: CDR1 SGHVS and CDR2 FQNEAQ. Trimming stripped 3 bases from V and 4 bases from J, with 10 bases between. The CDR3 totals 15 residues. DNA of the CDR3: TGTGCCAGCAGCTTTCAGGGGCTCGGGGCCAACGTCCTGACTTTC. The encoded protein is CASSFQGLGANVLTF.

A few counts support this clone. This chain's CDR3 is CASSPGTGSSRGYTF. The CDR3 DNA is TGCGCCAGCAGCCCCGGGACAGGCTCTTCTCGTGGCTACACCTTC. The chain couples TRBV5-1 to TRBJ1-2; TRBD1 matches at 8 bases. The CDR3 is 15 amino acids. With 4 bases clipped from V and 7 bases from J, the junction kept 12 bases outside the gene matches. Germline lookup yields CDR1 SGHRS and CDR2 YFSETQ.

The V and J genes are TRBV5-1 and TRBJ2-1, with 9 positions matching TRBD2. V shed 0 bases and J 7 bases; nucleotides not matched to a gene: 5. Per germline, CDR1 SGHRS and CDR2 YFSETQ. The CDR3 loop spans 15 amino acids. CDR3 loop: CASSLAGLAFNEQFF. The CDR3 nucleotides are TGCGCCAGCAGCTTGGCGGGACTAGCTTTTAATGAGCAGTTCTTC.

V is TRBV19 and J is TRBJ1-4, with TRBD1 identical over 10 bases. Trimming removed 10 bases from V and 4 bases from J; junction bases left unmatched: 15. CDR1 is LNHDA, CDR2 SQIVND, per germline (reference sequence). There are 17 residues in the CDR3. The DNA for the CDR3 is TGTGCCACCCGGGACAGGGGTAGATACAGTATTAATGAAAAACTGTTTTTT. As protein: CATRDRGRYSINEKLFF.

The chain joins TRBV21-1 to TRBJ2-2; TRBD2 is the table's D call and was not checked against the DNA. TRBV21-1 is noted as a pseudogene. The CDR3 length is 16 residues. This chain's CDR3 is CASSTRSTSGEGELFF. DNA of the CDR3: TGTGCCAGCAGCACGAGGTCGACTAGCGGGGAAGGGGAGCTGTTTTTT.

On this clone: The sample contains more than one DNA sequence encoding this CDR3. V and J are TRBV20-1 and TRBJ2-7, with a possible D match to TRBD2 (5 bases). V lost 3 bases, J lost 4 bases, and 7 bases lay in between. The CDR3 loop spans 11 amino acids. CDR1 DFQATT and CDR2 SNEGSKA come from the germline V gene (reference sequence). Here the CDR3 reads CSASPGYEQYF. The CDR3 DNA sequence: TGCAGTGCTAGTCCGGGGTACGAGCAGTACTTC.

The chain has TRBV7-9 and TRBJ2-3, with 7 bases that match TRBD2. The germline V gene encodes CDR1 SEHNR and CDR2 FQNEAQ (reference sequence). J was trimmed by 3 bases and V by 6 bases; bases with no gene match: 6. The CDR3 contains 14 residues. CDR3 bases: TGTGCCAGCAGGTCGGGGGGTGGTACAGATACGCAGTATTTT. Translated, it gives CASRSGGGTDTQYF.

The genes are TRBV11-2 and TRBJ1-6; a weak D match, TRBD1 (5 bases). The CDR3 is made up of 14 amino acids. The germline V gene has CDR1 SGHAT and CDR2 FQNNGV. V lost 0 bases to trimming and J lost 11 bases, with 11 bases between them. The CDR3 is CASSLDRAQPPLHF. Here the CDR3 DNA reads TGTGCCAGCAGCTTAGACAGGGCTCAACCACCCCTCCACTTT.

CDR3 protein: CSASSVSVASGVADTQYF. In DNA, the CDR3 is TGCAGTGCTAGTTCCGTCAGTGTTGCTAGCGGGGTGGCGGATACGCAGTATTTT. This chain joins TRBV20-1 and TRBJ2-3, with TRBD2 identical over 9 bases. With V trimmed by 3 bases and J by 6 bases, 19 bases remained unmatched. Germline V CDR1 and CDR2: DFQATT, SNEGSKA (reference sequence). This CDR3 comprises 18 residues.

The CDR3 DNA follows: TGCGCCAGCAGCCTAGGACAGGGCCCCTATGGCTACACCTTC. This translates into CASSLGQGPYGYTF. The chain combines TRBV4-1 with TRBJ1-2, with 8 bases that match TRBD1. J lost 4 bases, V lost 4 bases, and 5 bases had no gene match. The CDR3 runs 14 residues. Germline lookup yields CDR1 MGHRA and CDR2 YSYEKL.

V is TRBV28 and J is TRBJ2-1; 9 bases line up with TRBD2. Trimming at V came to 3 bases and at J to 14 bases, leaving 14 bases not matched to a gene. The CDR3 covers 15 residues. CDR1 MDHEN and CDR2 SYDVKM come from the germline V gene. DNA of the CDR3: TGTGCCAGCAGTTTTGAAGGCGGGAGGGCCGAAATGGAGTTCTTC. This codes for CASSFEGGRAEMEFF.

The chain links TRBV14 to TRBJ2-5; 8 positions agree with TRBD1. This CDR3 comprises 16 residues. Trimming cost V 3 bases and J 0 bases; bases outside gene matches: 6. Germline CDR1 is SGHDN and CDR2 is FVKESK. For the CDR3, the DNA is TGTGCCAGCAGCCACCGGGACAGGTCATACCAAGAGACCCAGTACTTC. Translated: CASSHRDRSYQETQYF.

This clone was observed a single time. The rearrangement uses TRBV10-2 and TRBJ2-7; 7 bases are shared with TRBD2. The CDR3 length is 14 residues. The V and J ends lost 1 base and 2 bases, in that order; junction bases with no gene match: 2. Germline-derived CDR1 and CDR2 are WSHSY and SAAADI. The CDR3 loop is CASSEFLAAYEQYF. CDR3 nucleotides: TGCGCCAGCAGTGAGTTTCTAGCGGCCTACGAGCAGTACTTC.

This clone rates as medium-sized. This chain's CDR3 is CASTKTGGNTEAFF. The CDR3 bases are TGCGCCAGCACTAAGACAGGGGGGAACACTGAAGCTTTCTTT. The rearrangement uses TRBV5-1 and TRBJ1-1, with 9 bases fitting TRBD1. The CDR3 runs 14 residues. V shed 6 bases and J 1 base; nucleotides not matched to a gene: 4. The germline V gene encodes CDR1 SGHRS and CDR2 YFSETQ.

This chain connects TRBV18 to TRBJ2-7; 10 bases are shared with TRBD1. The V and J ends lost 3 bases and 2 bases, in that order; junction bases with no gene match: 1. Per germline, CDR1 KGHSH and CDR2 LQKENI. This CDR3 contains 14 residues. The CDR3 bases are TGTGCCAGCTCACCCGGGACAGGGGCCTACGAGCAGTACTTC. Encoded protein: CASSPGTGAYEQYF.

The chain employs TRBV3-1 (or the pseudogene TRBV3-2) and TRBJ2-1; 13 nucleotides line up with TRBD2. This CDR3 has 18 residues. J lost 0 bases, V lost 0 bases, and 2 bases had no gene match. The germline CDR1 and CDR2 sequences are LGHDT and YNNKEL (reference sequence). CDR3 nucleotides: TGTGCCAGCAGCCAAGACGGACTAGCGGGAGCCTCCTACAATGAGCAGTTCTTC. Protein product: CASSQDGLAGASYNEQFF.

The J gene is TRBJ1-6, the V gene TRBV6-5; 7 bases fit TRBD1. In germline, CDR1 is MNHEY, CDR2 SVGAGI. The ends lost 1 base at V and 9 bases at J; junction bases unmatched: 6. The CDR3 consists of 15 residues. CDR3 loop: CASSYWVQGVSPLHF. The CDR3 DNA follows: TGTGCCAGCAGTTACTGGGTGCAGGGGGTTTCACCCCTCCACTTT.

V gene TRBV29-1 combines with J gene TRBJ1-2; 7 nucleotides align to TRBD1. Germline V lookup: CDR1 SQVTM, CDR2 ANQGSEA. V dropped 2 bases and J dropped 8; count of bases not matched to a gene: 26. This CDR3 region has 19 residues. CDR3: CSVERTTPGQYLHPGGYTF. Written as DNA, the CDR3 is TGCAGCGTTGAACGCACCACTCCGGGACAGTACTTACACCCGGGAGGCTACACCTTC.

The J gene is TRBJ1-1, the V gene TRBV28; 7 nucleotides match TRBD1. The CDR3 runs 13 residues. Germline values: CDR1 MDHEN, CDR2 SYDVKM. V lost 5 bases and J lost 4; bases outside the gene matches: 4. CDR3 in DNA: TGTGCCAGCAGTCCCACAGGGGCCACTGAAGCTTTCTTT. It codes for CASSPTGATEAFF. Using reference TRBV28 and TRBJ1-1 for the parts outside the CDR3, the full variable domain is DVKVTQSSRYLVKRTGEKVFLECVQDMDHENMFWYRQDPGLGLRLIYFSYDVKMKEKGDIPEGYSVSREKKERFSLILESASTNQTSMYLCASSPTGATEAFFGQGTRLTVV.